The sequence of this T cell receptor beta chain was determined in a study of identical twins. The study, taken as a whole, reports: Zero-insertion results could be subject to partial confounding by invariant MAIT and iNKT cells.

This clonotype was seen many times. Its antigen is undetermined. MiXCR, applied by TCRdb to the 5' RACE reads, yields one record per CDR3 protein. The sample shows about 240,000 distinct CDR3 sequences, approximately 11% of them seen only once. The CDR3 spans 11 residues. Germline lookup yields CDR1 KGHSH and CDR2 LQKENI. V lost 5 bases and J 5 bases, leaving 4 bases between the germline ends. These data also featured in a second study, about yellow fever vaccine responses in identical twins.

The chain has TRBV18 and TRBJ2-1; D gene uncertain. The receptor comes from a woman aged 18-29 years in good health. Sample: memory (CD45RO+) T cells sorted from blood. The CDR3 here is CASSANNEQFF. The CDR3 coding sequence is TGTGCCAGCTCAGCTAACAATGAGCAGTTCTTC.